One and the same sample provided the 15 T cell receptor beta chains below, sequenced in a study of blood T cell repertoires in COVID-19 (TCRdb year 2020). Receptor libraries were prepared by the immunoSEQ multiplex PCR assay. Held by TCRdb, this immuneACCESS table contains in-frame sequences only and omits some clones. Under half of the omission traces to an unresolved V gene where checked; the cause of the rest is unknown. The sample records about 120,000 clones, more than 70% of which are singletons. 3% to 5% of the sample comes from the top ten. What was sequenced was peripheral blood. The receptor set was obtained from a man in his 60s with acute or convalescent COVID-19.

This clone was seen just once. This chain joins TRBV24-1 and TRBJ2-2, with a weak D call TRBD1 (6 bases). The CDR3 spans 16 residues. Germline loops: CDR1 KGHDR, CDR2 SFDVKD. Trimming stripped 2 bases from V and 1 base from J, with 10 bases between. Here the CDR3 DNA reads TGTGCCACCAGTGATTCCGGGACACTGAACACCGGGGAGCTGTTTTTT. Its translation is CATSDSGTLNTGELFF.

This clone was seen a few times. This chain uses TRBV7-3 with TRBJ2-1; TRBD2 is a possible D gene (5 bases). The CDR3 covers 21 residues. The ends were cut back, 2 bases at V and 5 bases at J, with 31 bases in the middle. The germline V gene encodes CDR1 SGHTA and CDR2 FQGTGA. The DNA for the CDR3 is TGTGCCAGCAGCTTATGGAGGAACCCACTCGGGTGGGATGACCCCAACAATGAGCAGTTCTTC. It encodes CASSLWRNPLGWDDPNNEQFF.

The chain uses TRBV11-2 and TRBJ2-1, with D possibly matching TRBD1 (6 bases). V lost 5 bases and J lost 7, with 18 bases in between. This CDR3 region has 15 residues. Per germline, CDR1 SGHAT and CDR2 FQNNGV. The CDR3 protein is CASSRQGGIDNEQFF. The CDR3 bases are TGTGCCAGCAGCCGCCAAGGGGGTATAGATAATGAGCAGTTCTTC.

V is TRBV19 and J is TRBJ1-2; 10 nucleotides line up with TRBD1. The CDR3 is 15 residues long. The V gene's germline CDR1 is LNHDA and CDR2 SQIVND (reference sequence). The V segment lost 5 bases and the J segment 8 bases; nucleotides outside the gene matches: 11. CDR3 region: CASSEYGQGGGGYTF. The CDR3 DNA sequence: TGTGCCAGTAGTGAATATGGACAGGGGGGAGGCGGCTACACCTTC.

The chain has TRBV21-1 and TRBJ2-7; TRBD2 is the table's D call and was not checked against the DNA. TRBV21-1 counts as a pseudogene. This CDR3 has 17 residues. CDR3 nucleotides: TGTGCCAGCAGCCCTGGCCGCGGCGAAATTAGCTCCTACGAGCAGTACTTC. Translated: CASSPGRGEISSYEQYF.

V and J are TRBV15 and TRBJ1-5, with 7 bases that match TRBD1. The CDR3 length is 16 residues. V lost 0 bases to trimming and J lost 7 bases; unmatched junction nucleotides: 9. The germline V gene has CDR1 LNHNV and CDR2 YYDKDF (reference sequence). The CDR3 nucleotides are TGTGCCACCAGCAGAGATATGAGACAGGGTGGGCAGCCCCAGCATTTT. Translated: CATSRDMRQGGQPQHF.

V and J are TRBV5-1 and TRBJ2-1; maybe TRBD1 (6 bases). Germline loops: CDR1 SGHRS, CDR2 YFSETQ. Trimming took 4 bases from V and 3 from J, leaving 11 bases between them. The CDR3 is 14 residues long. The CDR3 DNA is TGCGCCAGCAGCCAACCGGGACACTACAATGAGCAGTTCTTC. Translated: CASSQPGHYNEQFF.

The chain employs TRBV28 and TRBJ2-5; tentative D call: TRBD1 (6 bases). There are 15 residues in the CDR3. Trimming took 6 bases from V and 3 from J, leaving 17 bases between them. Germline V lookup: CDR1 MDHEN, CDR2 SYDVKM. This CDR3 is CASRKTGPLEETQYF. CDR3 DNA sequence: TGTGCCAGCAGGAAGACAGGCCCCTTGGAAGAGACCCAGTACTTC.

This chain connects TRBV6-5 to TRBJ1-2, with TRBD1 matching over 8 bases. From germline, CDR1 is MNHEY and CDR2 SVGAGI. V lost 2 bases, J lost 8 bases, and 10 bases stayed unmatched. This CDR3 comprises 15 residues. The CDR3 loop reads CASSYGGTGVWGYTF. The CDR3 DNA is TGTGCCAGCAGTTACGGAGGGACAGGTGTTTGGGGCTACACCTTC.

This rearrangement joins TRBV6-2 or TRBV6-3 to TRBJ1-2; D not resolved. CDR1 is MNHEY and CDR2 is SVGEGT in the germline V gene. The CDR3 contains 14 residues. The V end lost 0 bases, the J end lost 4 bases, and 9 bases lay between the germline ends. Here the CDR3 DNA reads TGTGCCAGCAGTTACTCTGTGGGCAGCTATGGCTACACCTTC. Its protein is CASSYSVGSYGYTF.

The V and J genes are TRBV27 and TRBJ1-1; D gene unclear. The CDR3 consists of 13 residues. Germline V gene lookup returns CDR1 MNHEY and CDR2 SMNVEV (reference sequence). V lost 2 bases and J lost 10, with 14 bases in between. This CDR3 is CASSLEPRSGAFF. The CDR3 nucleotides read TGTGCCAGCAGTTTAGAACCTCGTAGTGGAGCTTTCTTT.

The rearrangement uses TRBV5-6 and TRBJ2-5; D uncertain. The CDR3 loop spans 14 amino acids. V was clipped by 0 bases and J by 5 bases, with 11 bases between them. The germline gives CDR1 SGHDT, CDR2 YYEEEE. The CDR3 protein is CASSLVWAGETQYF. CDR3 DNA: TGTGCCAGCAGCTTGGTGTGGGCTGGGGAGACCCAGTACTTC.

The chain has TRBV28 and TRBJ2-3; 7 nucleotides match TRBD2. The V and J ends lost 2 bases and 3 bases, in that order; junction bases with no gene match: 5. CDR3 length: 15 residues. Looked up from germline, CDR1 is MDHEN and CDR2 is SYDVKM. This CDR3 reads CASSLGASGTDTQYF. The CDR3 coding sequence is TGTGCCAGCAGTTTAGGGGCTAGCGGTACAGATACGCAGTATTTT.

V gene TRBV4-3 combines with J gene TRBJ2-2, with D perhaps matching TRBD1 (6 bases). CDR1 LGHNA and CDR2 YSLEER come from the germline V gene. With 6 bases removed from V and 2 bases from J, the gap between germline ends came to 10 bases. The CDR3 covers 14 residues. The CDR3 is CASSVTGNTGELFF. The CDR3 DNA follows: TGCGCCAGCAGTGTGACAGGAAACACCGGGGAGCTGTTTTTT.

The chain couples TRBV4-1 to TRBJ2-3; 7 positions match TRBD2. The CDR3 runs to 15 residues. From germline, CDR1 is MGHRA and CDR2 YSYEKL. V gave up 4 bases and J gave up 3 bases; unmatched junction bases: 7. CDR3 protein: CASSPARESTDTQYF. DNA for the CDR3: TGCGCCAGCAGCCCTGCGCGGGAGAGTACAGATACGCAGTATTTT.